This T cell receptor beta chain was documented in a study of monozygotic twins with cystic fibrosis. Study-level points and caveats: Co-twins had the most similar V usage for 13 of 16 pairs, J for 8.

The CDR3 contains 15 residues. V was pared by 4 bases and J by 3 bases, with 5 bases of the junction left unmatched. Germline-derived CDR1 and CDR2 are SGHNT and YYREEE (reference sequence). TCRdb keeps only in-frame clones here, not all; method: immunoSEQ multiplex PCR. The data contain roughly 11,000 clones, roughly 85% of them singletons. Turning to this clone: The antigen is not known.

The source material was blood. The chain has TRBV5-4 and TRBJ1-4, with 8 bases aligning to TRBD1. The origin of this receptor is a man between 18 and 29 years old with cystic fibrosis. Here the CDR3 reads CASSQRTGSNEKLFF. The CDR3 DNA reads as TGTGCCAGCAGCCAAAGGACAGGGTCTAATGAAAAACTGTTTTTT.